These T cell receptor beta chains were read from a single sample in a study of blood T cells in healthy people across ages. A single record per CDR3 protein comes from TCRdb applying MiXCR to the 5' RACE reads. The sample has 1.5 million to 2 million distinct CDR3 sequences; about 31% are singletons. Specimen: blood. The receptors come from a woman in her twenties or thirties in good health. Each CDR3 is given with its conserved first and last residue. The D gene is left open where the match is weak. Rows give clone size only sometimes, using once, few, many, or a class for an expanded clone.

D	V	J	size	DNA	CDR3
.	TRBV7-6	TRBJ2-7	.	TGTGCCAGCAGCTGGTCGGACAGCTCCTACGAGCAGTACTTC	CASSWSDSSYEQYF
.	TRBV12-3/TRBV12-4	TRBJ1-5	few	TGTGCCAGCAGTATAGGACCGCTTTTAAATCAGCCCCAGCATTTT	CASSIGPLLNQPQHF
TRBD2	TRBV7-9	TRBJ2-2	.	TGTGCCAGCAGCACTCGGACTAGCGGGAGTGTAAGGACCGGGGAGCTGTTTTTT	CASSTRTSGSVRTGELFF
.	TRBV10-3	TRBJ2-2	.	TGTGCCATCACCCCGGGGTACACCGGGGAGCTGTTTTTT	CAITPGYTGELFF
TRBD2	TRBV11-3	TRBJ2-1	once	TGTGCCAGCAGCGATCGGACTAGCGATCACAATGAGCAGTTCTTC	CASSDRTSDHNEQFF
.	TRBV18	TRBJ1-6	.	TGTGCCAGCTCACCACTTCCCAGGGTCACGGATTCACCCCCCCACTTT	CASSPLPRVTDSPPHF
.	TRBV2	TRBJ1-1	.	TGTGCCAGCAGTGGCGATGATACTGAAGCTTTCTTT	CASSGDDTEAFF
.	TRBV7-9	TRBJ2-7	many	TGTGCCAGCAGCGCCGATTACGAGCAGTACTTC	CASSADYEQYF
.	TRBV3-1	TRBJ1-5	.	TGTGCCAGCGGGAAACAGGGATCTCAGCCCCAGCATTTT	CASGKQGSQPQHF
.	TRBV4-1	TRBJ2-3	many	TGCGCCAGCAGCCAAGGACGGGGGGCACGCGATACGCAGTATTTT	CASSQGRGARDTQYF
.	TRBV27	TRBJ2-1	.	TGTGCCAGCAGCCTAACCGGGACAAATGAGCAGTTCTTC	CASSLTGTNEQFF
.	TRBV27	TRBJ2-1	few	TGTGCCAGCAGTTTCTCCCCGGCTAGCCATGAGCAGTTCTTC	CASSFSPASHEQFF
TRBD1	TRBV12-3/TRBV12-4	TRBJ2-5	few	TGTGCCAGCAGTTCCGACAGGGAATTGGAGCACTTCCAAGAGACCCAGTACTTC	CASSSDRELEHFQETQYF
TRBD1	TRBV28	TRBJ1-1	.	TGTGCCAGCAGTTTATCCCCACAGGGGGGTGCTGAAGCTTTCTTT	CASSLSPQGGAEAFF
.	TRBV12-5	TRBJ2-7	.	TGTGCTAGTGGTTTCTCCCGGGACGGCTCCTACGAGCAGTACTTC	CASGFSRDGSYEQYF
.	TRBV2	TRBJ2-7	few	TGTGCCAGCAGGGCCTTTTTAAGTCCCTACGAGCAGTACTTC	CASRAFLSPYEQYF
.	TRBV11-2	TRBJ2-7	.	TGTGCCAGCAGCTTTCCTCCGGGATCGGGACGGGCCTCCTACGAGCAGTACTTC	CASSFPPGSGRASYEQYF
TRBD2	TRBV20-1	TRBJ2-3	.	TGCAGTGCTTCCGGGCTCCTAGCGGGAACAGATACGCAGTATTTT	CSASGLLAGTDTQYF
.	TRBV7-9	TRBJ2-5	.	TGTGCCAGCAGGACAGGTTGGGAGACCCAGTACTTC	CASRTGWETQYF
.	TRBV20-1	TRBJ2-5	.	TGCAGTGCTAGCGTGGGGCACGACTCGAAGACCCAGTACTTC	CSASVGHDSKTQYF
TRBD2	TRBV9	TRBJ2-3	few	TGTGCCAGCAGCGTATTGGGGCTAGCGGTAGATACGCAGTATTTT	CASSVLGLAVDTQYF
.	TRBV12-3/TRBV12-4	TRBJ2-7	few	TGTGCCAGCAGATCAAAGGGGTTTTCCTACGAGCAGTACTTC	CASRSKGFSYEQYF
TRBD2	TRBV4-2	TRBJ2-3	.	TGTGCCAGCAGCCAAGGAGAGGCCGCGGGGGGGACGCAGTATTTT	CASSQGEAAGGTQYF
.	TRBV27	TRBJ1-6	.	TGTGCCAGCAGCCGCATTGAGGTTAAGGGTAATTCACCCCTCCACTTT	CASSRIEVKGNSPLHF
.	TRBV7-9	TRBJ2-1	.	TGTGCCGGCAGCTTAGCGCTAAGCTCCCACAATGAGCAGTTCTTC	CAGSLALSSHNEQFF
TRBD1	TRBV12-3/TRBV12-4	TRBJ1-2	many	TGTGCCAGCACCTTCCAGACAGGGCCCTCGTCCGGGGGCTACACCTTC	CASTFQTGPSSGGYTF
TRBD1	TRBV2	TRBJ2-5	.	TGTGCCACCAAGTCCGGGACAGGGGGAGAGACCCAGTACTTC	CATKSGTGGETQYF
TRBD1	TRBV20-1	TRBJ2-2	once	TGCAGTGCCCCGGACAGGAACACCGGGGAGCGGTTTTTT	CSAPDRNTGERFF
.	TRBV14	TRBJ2-1	.	TGTGCCAGCAGCCAATTGGACCCCTACAGGGATCCCAATGAGCAGTTCTTC	CASSQLDPYRDPNEQFF
TRBD1	TRBV20-1	TRBJ2-3	few	TGCAGTGCCAGGGGGACCGCGGGTTCCGATACGCAGTATTTT	CSARGTAGSDTQYF
.	TRBV5-6	TRBJ2-1	few	TGTGCCAGCAGCCCCAAGGGGGGCCTCTCCTACAATGAGCAGTTCTTC	CASSPKGGLSYNEQFF
TRBD1	TRBV7-9	TRBJ2-1	few	TGTGCCAGCAGCTTTGATCCGGGACAGGGGAAGAATGAGCAGTTCTTC	CASSFDPGQGKNEQFF
TRBD2	TRBV28	TRBJ2-1	.	TGTGCCAGCAGCCTGAGCGGGACTAGGGGTGAGCAGTTCTTC	CASSLSGTRGEQFF
.	TRBV20-1	TRBJ2-3	.	TGCAGTGCTAGAGACTCTAGAACGTTGGATACGCAGTATTTT	CSARDSRTLDTQYF
TRBD1	TRBV2	TRBJ1-1	.	TGTGCCAGCAGTATGACAGGGGAGGCGAACACTGAAGCTTTCTTT	CASSMTGEANTEAFF
TRBD2	TRBV29-1	TRBJ2-1	once	TGCAGCGTTGAGGCGCCCCCATCTAGCGGGGGGAGCTCCTACAATGAGCAGTTCTTC	CSVEAPPSSGGSSYNEQFF
.	TRBV5-1	TRBJ2-1	.	TGCGCCAGCAGCTTGGAGGGGCAGGGGAACAATGAGCAGTTCTTC	CASSLEGQGNNEQFF
.	TRBV6-1	TRBJ1-1	.	TGTGCCAGCAGTGAAGCGCGTGAGGGGGGGACAACTGGAGCTTTCTTT	CASSEAREGGTTGAFF
.	TRBV5-1	TRBJ2-5	.	TGCGCCAGCAGCTTGAACGGTCAACAAGAGACCCAGTACTTC	CASSLNGQQETQYF
TRBD2	TRBV7-2	TRBJ2-3	.	TGTGCCAGCAGTTTTAGCGGGAGGAGGGGCACAGATACGCAGTATTTT	CASSFSGRRGTDTQYF
.	TRBV28	TRBJ2-7	.	TGTGCCAGCAGTCCAGGGGGGTCCCTATCCGAGGCCCAGTACTTC	CASSPGGSLSEAQYF
TRBD1	TRBV28	TRBJ1-2	.	TGTGCCAGCAGTTCCGCGGCAAAGGGACAGGGCTCCCACTATGGCTACACCTTC	CASSSAAKGQGSHYGYTF
.	TRBV15	TRBJ2-7	few	TGTGCCACCAGCAGAGGAGCTAGCGAGATCGCTACCTACGAGCAGTACTTC	CATSRGASEIATYEQYF
TRBD1	TRBV7-9	TRBJ2-1	few	TGTGCCAGCAGTCGAGGACAGGCCGCCTACAATGAGCAGTTCTTC	CASSRGQAAYNEQFF
.	TRBV6-1	TRBJ2-5	few	TGTGCCAGCAGTGAAGGGCTTCTGGAGACCCAGTACTTC	CASSEGLLETQYF
TRBD1	TRBV10-3	TRBJ1-2	few	TGTGCCATCAGTGGCACAGGGGGCGACGGGTATGGCTACACCTTC	CAISGTGGDGYGYTF
.	TRBV28	TRBJ2-7	.	TGTGCCAGCAGTTTACGTCCCCTCATCTACGAGCAGTACTTC	CASSLRPLIYEQYF
.	TRBV6-1	TRBJ2-5	.	TGTGCCAGCAGTGAAAAGGCCCAAGAGACCCAGTACTTC	CASSEKAQETQYF
TRBD1	TRBV5-1	TRBJ1-2	.	TGCGCCAGCAGCTTGGGCCCGGGACAGGTCTATGGCTACACCTTC	CASSLGPGQVYGYTF
.	TRBV29-1	TRBJ2-7	many	TGCAGCGTTGAGGGCAGTAGCTCCTACGAGCAGTACTTC	CSVEGSSSYEQYF
.	TRBV30	TRBJ2-5	.	TGTGCCTGGAGTTTAGGGGGGTTTCAAGAGACCCAGTACTTC	CAWSLGGFQETQYF
TRBD2	TRBV9	TRBJ2-5	.	TGTGCCAGCAGCCCCAGCCCAGCGGGAGGTGGGGAGACCCAGTACTTC	CASSPSPAGGGETQYF